What follows are 11 T cell receptor beta chains derived from one specimen sequenced in a study of shared clonotypes between healthy human individuals. Using immunoSEQ multiplex PCR, the repertoire was profiled, and TCRdb retains in-frame clones only, with some absent. The data show roughly 1,800,000 clones, just under 95% seen once. Selected positively for CCR7 and CD45RO-negative, naive CD8 cells excluded terminally differentiated effector memory CD45RA+ cells. Specimen: naive CD8+ T cells sorted from blood. The receptors here all came from a man aged 18 to 29 in good health.

This CDR3 is CASSLLQSSSPLHF. In DNA form, the CDR3 reads TGTGCCAGCAGCTTGCTGCAGTCCAGTTCACCCCTCCACTTT. This chain connects TRBV5-4 to TRBJ1-6; no firm D call. The CDR3 has 14 amino acids. Germline loops: CDR1 SGHNT, CDR2 YYREEE (reference sequence). The V end lost 1 base, the J end lost 9 bases, and 11 bases lay between the germline ends.

The chain has TRBV6-6 and TRBJ1-5, with D possibly being TRBD1 (5 bases). This CDR3 comprises 16 residues. V was trimmed by 0 bases and J by 3 bases, leaving 12 bases between them. Germline V gene lookup returns CDR1 MNHNY and CDR2 SVGAGI (reference sequence). The CDR3 bases are TGTGCCAGCAGTTACTCGACGTGGGGGGACAATCAGCCCCAGCATTTT. Protein: CASSYSTWGDNQPQHF.

The chain combines TRBV4-3 with TRBJ2-6, with D hard to call. Looked up from germline, CDR1 is LGHNA and CDR2 is YSLEER. The CDR3 length is 17 residues. V shed 0 bases and J shed 4 bases, with 13 bases lying between them. CDR3 sequence (DNA): TGCGCCAGCAGCCAAGATGACCAGTGGACCGGGGCCAACGTCCTGACTTTC. It translates to CASSQDDQWTGANVLTF.

The chain combines TRBV27 with TRBJ2-2, with D unclear. V was pared by 4 bases and J by 2 bases, with 8 bases between. Germline V gives CDR1 MNHEY, CDR2 SMNVEV (reference sequence). The CDR3 has 14 amino acids. The CDR3 loop reads CASSYGYNTGELFF. Here the CDR3 DNA reads TGTGCCAGCAGTTACGGATATAACACCGGGGAGCTGTTTTTT.

This clone has a single count. CDR3 DNA sequence: TGTGCCAGCAGTTTTAGGGGGAATCTCGCTGAAGCTTTCTTT. Translation gives CASSFRGNLAEAFF. The gene calls are TRBV28 and TRBJ1-1; the D gene is possibly TRBD1 (6 bases). This CDR3 comprises 14 residues. The germline V gene encodes CDR1 MDHEN and CDR2 SYDVKM. V was clipped by 3 bases and J by 6 bases, with 14 bases between them.

The chain couples TRBV19 to TRBJ2-7; the match to TRBD1 covers 9 bases. The length of the CDR3 is 14 residues. Trimming cost V 5 bases and J 5 bases; bases outside gene matches: 7. Looked up from germline, CDR1 is LNHDA and CDR2 is SQIVND (reference sequence). The CDR3: CASSAGTGTNEQYF. The CDR3 coding sequence is TGTGCCAGTAGTGCGGGGACAGGGACGAACGAGCAGTACTTC.

The table lists this clone with a count of one. CDR3 in DNA: TGTGCCAGCAGCGCAGCTTTTCCCTCGTACGAGCAGTACTTC. Protein: CASSAAFPSYEQYF. J is TRBJ2-7 and V is TRBV9; D unresolved. Germline V lookup: CDR1 SGDLS, CDR2 YYNGEE. The CDR3 runs 14 residues. Trimming removed 3 bases at V and 4 bases at J, with 14 bases between. The whole variable domain, filled in from reference TRBV9 and TRBJ2-7, reads DSGVTQTPKHLITATGQRVTLRCSPRSGDLSVYWYQQSLDQGLQFLIQYYNGEERAKGNILERFSAQQFPDLHSELNLSSLELGDSALYFCASSAAFPSYEQYFGPGTRLTVT.

This clone was observed once. V and J are TRBV5-1 and TRBJ2-1, with no clear D. The CDR3 totals 12 residues. Trimming shortened V by 5 bases and J by 7 bases, and 10 bases separated the two germline ends. Germline V gene lookup returns CDR1 SGHRS and CDR2 YFSETQ. The CDR3 spells CASSSDGNEQFF. CDR3 DNA: TGCGCCAGCAGTTCGGACGGGAATGAGCAGTTCTTC.

The chain recombines TRBV7-6 with TRBJ2-2; TRBD2 agrees at 7 bases. Germline lookup yields CDR1 SGHVS and CDR2 FNYEAQ. V lost 10 bases, J lost 1 base, and 3 bases stayed unmatched. This CDR3 region has 13 residues. CDR3 DNA sequence: TGTGCCACCCGCGGGGGGAACACCGGGGAGCTGTTTTTT. Its protein product is CATRGGNTGELFF.

The V call is TRBV28, the J call TRBJ2-5; TRBD1 matches at 9 bases. The germline V gene has CDR1 MDHEN and CDR2 SYDVKM. The CDR3 length is 15 residues. Trimming removed 3 bases from V and 1 base from J; junction bases left unmatched: 3. As DNA, the CDR3 is TGTGCCAGCAGTTTGGGACAGGGCCTCCAAGAGACCCAGTACTTC. It codes for CASSLGQGLQETQYF.

This rearrangement joins TRBV10-2 to TRBJ2-3; D may be TRBD2 (6 bases). The germline CDR1 and CDR2 sequences are WSHSY and SAAADI. The V gene lost 0 bases and the J gene lost 11 bases, with 12 bases spanning the gap. This CDR3 comprises 13 residues. The CDR3 reads CASSESDLRGQYF. In DNA, the CDR3 is TGCGCCAGCAGTGAGTCAGATCTGCGGGGGCAGTATTTT.